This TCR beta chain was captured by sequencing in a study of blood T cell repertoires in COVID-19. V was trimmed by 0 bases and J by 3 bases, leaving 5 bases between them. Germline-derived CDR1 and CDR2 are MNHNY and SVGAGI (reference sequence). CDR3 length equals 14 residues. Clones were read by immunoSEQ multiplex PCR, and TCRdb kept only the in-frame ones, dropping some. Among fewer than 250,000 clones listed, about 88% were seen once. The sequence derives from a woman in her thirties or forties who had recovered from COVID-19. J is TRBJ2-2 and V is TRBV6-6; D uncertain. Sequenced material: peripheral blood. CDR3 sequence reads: CASSYSSDTGELFF. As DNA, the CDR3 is TGTGCCAGCAGTTACTCGTCGGACACCGGGGAGCTGTTTTTT.